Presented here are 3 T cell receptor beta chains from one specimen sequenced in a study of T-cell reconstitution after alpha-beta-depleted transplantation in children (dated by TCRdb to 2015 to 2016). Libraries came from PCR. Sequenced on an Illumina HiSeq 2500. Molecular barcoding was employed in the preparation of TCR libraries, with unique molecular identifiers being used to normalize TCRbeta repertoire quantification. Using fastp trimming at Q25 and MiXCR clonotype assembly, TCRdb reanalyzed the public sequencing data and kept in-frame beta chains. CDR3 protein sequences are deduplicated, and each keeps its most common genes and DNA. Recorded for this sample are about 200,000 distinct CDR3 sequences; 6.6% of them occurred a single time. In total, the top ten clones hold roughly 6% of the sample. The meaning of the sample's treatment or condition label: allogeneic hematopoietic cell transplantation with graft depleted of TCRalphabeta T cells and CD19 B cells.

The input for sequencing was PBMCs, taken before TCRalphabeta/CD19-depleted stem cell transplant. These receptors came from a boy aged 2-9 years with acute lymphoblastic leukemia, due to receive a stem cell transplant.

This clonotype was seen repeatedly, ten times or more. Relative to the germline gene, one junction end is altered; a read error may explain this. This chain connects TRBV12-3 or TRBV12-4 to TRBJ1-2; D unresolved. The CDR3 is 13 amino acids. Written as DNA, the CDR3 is TGTGCCAGCAGTTTAGGATCTGCCAGCGAGCCCGCCTTC. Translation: CASSLGSASEPAF.

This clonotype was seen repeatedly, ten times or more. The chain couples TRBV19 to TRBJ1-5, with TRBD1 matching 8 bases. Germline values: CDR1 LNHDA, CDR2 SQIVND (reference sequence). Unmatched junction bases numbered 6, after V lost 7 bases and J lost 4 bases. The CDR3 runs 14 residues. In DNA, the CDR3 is TGTGCCAGTACCACCGGGACAGGTAATCAGCCCCAGCATTTT. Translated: CASTTGTGNQPQHF.

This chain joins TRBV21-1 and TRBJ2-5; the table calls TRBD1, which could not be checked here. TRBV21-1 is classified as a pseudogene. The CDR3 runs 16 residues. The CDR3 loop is CASSNRGPRTQETQYF. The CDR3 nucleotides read TGTGCCAGCAGCAATAGGGGACCCCGAACCCAAGAGACCCAGTACTTC.